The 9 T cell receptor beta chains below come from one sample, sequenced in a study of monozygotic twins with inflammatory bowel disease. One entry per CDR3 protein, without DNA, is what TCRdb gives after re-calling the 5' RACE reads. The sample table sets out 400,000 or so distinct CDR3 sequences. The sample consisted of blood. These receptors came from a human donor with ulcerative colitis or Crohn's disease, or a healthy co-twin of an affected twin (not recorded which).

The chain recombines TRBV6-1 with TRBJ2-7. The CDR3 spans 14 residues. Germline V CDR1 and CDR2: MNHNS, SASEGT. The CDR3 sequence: CASSEDYRPYEQYF.

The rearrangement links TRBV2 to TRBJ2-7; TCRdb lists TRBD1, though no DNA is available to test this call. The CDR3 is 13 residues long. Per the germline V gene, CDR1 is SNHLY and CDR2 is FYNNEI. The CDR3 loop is CASRRDREREQYF. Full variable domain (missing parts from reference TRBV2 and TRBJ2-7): EPEVTQTPSHQVTQMGQEVILRCVPISNHLYFYWYRQILGQKVEFLVSFYNNEISEKSEIFDDQFSVERPDGSNFTLKIRSTKLEDSAMYFCASRRDREREQYFGPGTRLTVT.

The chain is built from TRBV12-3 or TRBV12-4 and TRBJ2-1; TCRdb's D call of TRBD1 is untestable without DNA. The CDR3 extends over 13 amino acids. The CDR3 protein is CASSWGGDNEQFF.

The CDR3 loop is CASSLLSPAGSTGELFF. J is TRBJ2-2 and V is TRBV5-1; TCRdb calls TRBD2, which cannot be checked without DNA. This CDR3 contains 17 residues. Germline V gene lookup returns CDR1 SGHRS and CDR2 YFSETQ.

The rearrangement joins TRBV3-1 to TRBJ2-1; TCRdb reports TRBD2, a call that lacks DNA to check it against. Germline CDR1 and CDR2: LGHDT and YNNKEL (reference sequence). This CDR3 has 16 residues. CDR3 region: CASSARGASGTNEQFF.

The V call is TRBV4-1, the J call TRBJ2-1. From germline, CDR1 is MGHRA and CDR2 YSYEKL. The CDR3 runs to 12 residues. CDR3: CASSQDTGEQFF.

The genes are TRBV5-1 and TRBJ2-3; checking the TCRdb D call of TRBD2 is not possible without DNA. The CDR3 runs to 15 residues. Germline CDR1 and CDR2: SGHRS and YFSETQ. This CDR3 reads CASSPGPTREDTQYF.

This CDR3 is CASSLPADSGEQFF. The chain employs TRBV5-6 and TRBJ2-1. The germline CDR1 and CDR2 sequences are SGHDT and YYEEEE. This CDR3 contains 14 residues.

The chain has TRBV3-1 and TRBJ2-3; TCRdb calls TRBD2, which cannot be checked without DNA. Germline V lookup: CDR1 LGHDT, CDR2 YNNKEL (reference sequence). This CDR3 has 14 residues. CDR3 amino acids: CASSQGLAGGTQYF.